Listed below are T cell receptor beta chains from one sample, sequenced in a study of radiotherapy plus CTLA-4 blockade in lung cancer. Clones were sequenced by immunoSEQ multiplex PCR, and TCRdb holds only the in-frame ones, with some missing. The profile shows around 82,000 clones, about 87% of them singletons. Sequenced here: peripheral blood, sampled from a patient treated with radiotherapy plus ipilimumab. The source of these receptors is a human donor with non-small cell lung cancer that progressed on radiotherapy plus ipilimumab. The CDR3 runs from the conserved cysteine through the conserved F or W. D genes are given only for firm matches. Clone size appears in some rows only: once, few, many, or a class for an expanded clone.

size: -
J: TRBJ1-3
V: TRBV5-1
D: -
CDR3: CASSLAGLFSGNTIYF
DNA: TGCGCCAGCAGCTTGGCGGGCCTGTTCTCTGGAAACACCATATATTTT

size: -
J: TRBJ2-1
V: TRBV25-1
D: -
CDR3: CASSPREGGGRNEQFF
DNA: TGTGCCAGCAGTCCAAGGGAAGGGGGTGGTAGAAATGAGCAGTTCTTC

size: -
J: TRBJ2-7
V: TRBV21-1
D: -
CDR3: CASTGIGQYF
DNA: TGTGCCAGCACCGGCATCGGGCAGTACTTC

size: -
J: TRBJ2-5
V: TRBV11-2
D: -
CDR3: CASSFGRQETQYF
DNA: TGTGCCAGCAGCTTTGGCCGACAAGAGACCCAGTACTTC

size: -
J: TRBJ1-5
V: TRBV5-1
D: TRBD1
CDR3: CASSLETGGDQPQHF
DNA: TGCGCCAGCAGCTTGGAGACAGGGGGCGATCAGCCCCAGCATTTT

size: -
J: TRBJ1-3
V: TRBV6-5
D: -
CDR3: CASSRKPSGNTIYF
DNA: TGTGCCAGCAGCCGCAAACCCTCTGGAAACACCATATATTTT

size: -
J: TRBJ2-3
V: TRBV5-1
D: TRBD2
CDR3: CASSHPPGNPSGYTDTQYF
DNA: TGCGCCAGCAGCCACCCCCCGGGGAACCCTAGCGGCTACACAGATACGCAGTATTTT

size: -
J: TRBJ2-1
V: TRBV28
D: TRBD1
CDR3: CASSNPGQYNEQFF
DNA: TGTGCCAGCAGTAACCCGGGACAGTACAATGAGCAGTTCTTC

size: -
J: TRBJ2-7
V: TRBV10-3
D: -
CDR3: CAIRSTGEPYEQYF
DNA: TGTGCCATCAGATCGACAGGCGAACCCTACGAGCAGTACTTC

size: -
J: TRBJ1-4
V: TRBV6-1
D: -
CDR3: CASSRVGGNEKLFF
DNA: TGTGCCAGCTCAAGGGTTGGGGGGAATGAAAAACTGTTTTTT

size: once
J: TRBJ2-7
V: TRBV9
D: TRBD1
CDR3: CASNRDSHSYEQYF
DNA: TGTGCCAGCAACAGGGACAGTCACTCCTACGAGCAGTACTTC

size: -
J: TRBJ2-3
V: TRBV4-2
D: -
CDR3: CASSQDPRELDTQYF
DNA: TGTGCCAGCAGCCAAGATCCCCGAGAACTAGATACGCAGTATTTT

size: few
J: TRBJ2-1
V: TRBV11-3
D: TRBD1
CDR3: CASSPLTGGEVSNEQFF
DNA: TGTGCCAGCTCCCCCCTTACAGGGGGCGAAGTCTCTAATGAGCAGTTCTTC

size: -
J: TRBJ1-2
V: TRBV4-2
D: -
CDR3: CASSQAEGYGYTF
DNA: TGTGCCAGCAGCCAAGCCGAGGGGTACGGCTACACCTTC

size: -
J: TRBJ2-7
V: TRBV4-1
D: -
CDR3: CASSQSGGQSYEQYF
DNA: TGCGCCAGCAGCCAGTCCGGCGGACAGTCCTACGAGCAGTACTTC

size: -
J: TRBJ2-1
V: TRBV27
D: -
CDR3: CATGWSYNEQFF
DNA: TGTGCCACCGGTTGGTCCTACAATGAGCAGTTCTTC

size: -
J: TRBJ2-7
V: TRBV9
D: TRBD1
CDR3: CASTPGTGDSYEQYF
DNA: TGTGCCAGCACCCCCGGGACAGGGGACTCCTACGAGCAGTACTTC

size: -
J: TRBJ2-1
V: TRBV5-1
D: TRBD1
CDR3: CASSLGQGFHEQFF
DNA: TGCGCCAGCAGCTTGGGACAGGGTTTTCACGAGCAGTTCTTC

size: -
J: TRBJ1-2
V: TRBV19
D: -
CDR3: CASSTGSNYGYTF
DNA: TGTGCCAGTAGTACGGGTTCCAACTATGGCTACACCTTC

size: -
J: TRBJ1-6
V: TRBV6-5
D: -
CDR3: CASSRLGSPLHF
DNA: TGTGCCAGCAGCCGACTTGGTTCACCCCTCCACTTT

size: -
J: TRBJ1-2
V: TRBV28
D: -
CDR3: CASSPLARGYTF
DNA: TGTGCCAGCAGTCCCCTTGCCAGGGGCTACACCTTC

size: -
J: TRBJ1-2
V: TRBV6-5
D: -
CDR3: CASSSGGPFYGYTF
DNA: TGTGCCAGCAGTTCCGGGGGACCCTTTTATGGCTACACCTTC

size: -
J: TRBJ1-2
V: TRBV18
D: -
CDR3: CASSLQQDGYTF
DNA: TGTGCCAGCTCACTTCAACAGGATGGCTACACCTTC

size: -
J: TRBJ1-5
V: TRBV7-6
D: -
CDR3: CASSLDGVQHF
DNA: TGTGCCAGCAGCTTAGATGGGGTGCAACATTTT

size: -
J: TRBJ1-1
V: TRBV14
D: -
CDR3: CASSPGGGRAFF
DNA: TGTGCCAGCAGCCCTGGCGGGGGCCGGGCTTTCTTT

size: -
J: TRBJ1-5
V: TRBV18
D: -
CDR3: CASARRQDGSGQPQHF
DNA: TGTGCCAGCGCCCGCCGACAGGATGGAAGTGGGCAGCCCCAGCATTTT

size: -
J: TRBJ1-1
V: TRBV10-3
D: -
CDR3: CAISGTLTVKNTEAFF
DNA: TGTGCCATCAGTGGGACCCTGACAGTTAAGAACACTGAAGCTTTCTTT